The rows below give T cell receptor beta chains drawn from one sample of a study of T cells in Graves' hyperthyroidism and ophthalmopathy. Each CDR3 protein gets one entry after TCRdb re-called the multiplex PCR reads with MiXCR. The sample includes hundreds of thousands of distinct CDR3 sequences, roughly 15% of them seen just once. The sequencing input was blood. The receptors were gathered from a woman between 35 and 50 years old with Graves' ophthalmopathy. The CDR3 runs from the conserved cysteine through the conserved F or W. The D gene is left open where the match is weak. Not all rows give a size; the values are once, few, many and, for expanded clones, a class.

D: TRBD1; size: many; V: TRBV6-5; J: TRBJ1-5; DNA: TGTGCCAGCGGGGACAGGGGCAATCAGCCCCAGCATTTT; CDR3: CASGDRGNQPQHF
D: -; size: -; V: TRBV4-2; J: TRBJ1-2; DNA: TGTGCCAGCAGCCAAGATACACGGGCTAACTATGGCTACACCTTC; CDR3: CASSQDTRANYGYTF
D: -; size: many; V: TRBV19; J: TRBJ2-7; DNA: TGTGCCAGTAGTATACGGGCCTTCTACGAGCAGTACTTC; CDR3: CASSIRAFYEQYF
D: -; size: -; V: TRBV3-1; J: TRBJ1-3; DNA: TGTGCCAGCAGCCAAGTTCGGGCGGGGGCGGCTGGAAACACCATATATTTT; CDR3: CASSQVRAGAAGNTIYF
D: -; size: many; V: TRBV29-1; J: TRBJ2-2; DNA: TGCAGCGTTGAGTGGCGGGAAGCGAACACCGGGGAGCTGTTTTTT; CDR3: CSVEWREANTGELFF
D: -; size: many; V: TRBV20-1; J: TRBJ1-5; DNA: TGCAGTGCTAGAGCTCTCTCATTCGGACAGACTTATCAGCCCCAGCATTTT; CDR3: CSARALSFGQTYQPQHF
D: -; size: many; V: TRBV6-1; J: TRBJ1-6; DNA: TGTGCCAGCAGTCGACAGAGCTCCTATAATTCACCCCTCCACTTT; CDR3: CASSRQSSYNSPLHF
D: -; size: -; V: TRBV20-1; J: TRBJ2-5; DNA: TGCAGTGCTAGAGTCAGGGACCAAGAGACCCAGTACTTC; CDR3: CSARVRDQETQYF
D: -; size: many; V: TRBV7-9; J: TRBJ2-2; DNA: TGTGCCAGCAGTTGGAGCCTGCCCGGGGAGCTGTTTTTT; CDR3: CASSWSLPGELFF
D: -; size: many; V: TRBV6-1; J: TRBJ2-7; DNA: TGTGCCAGCAGTGATAGAGTCTACGAGCAGTACTTC; CDR3: CASSDRVYEQYF
D: -; size: many; V: TRBV20-1; J: TRBJ1-1; DNA: TGCAGTGCTACCAGAAACACTGAAGCTTTCTTT; CDR3: CSATRNTEAFF
D: -; size: many; V: TRBV9; J: TRBJ2-2; DNA: TGTGCCAGCAGCGTAACACAGGCGAACACCGGGGAGCTGTTTTTT; CDR3: CASSVTQANTGELFF
D: TRBD1; size: few; V: TRBV20-1; J: TRBJ1-2; DNA: TGCAGTGCTCCCCGGGACAGACTTCTCTATGGCTACACCTTC; CDR3: CSAPRDRLLYGYTF
D: TRBD1; size: -; V: TRBV4-1; J: TRBJ1-1; DNA: TGCGCCAGCAGCCAGCTACAGGGGATGAACACTGAAGCTTTCTTT; CDR3: CASSQLQGMNTEAFF
D: -; size: many; V: TRBV28; J: TRBJ2-4; DNA: TGTGCCAGCAGTTGGGGTGGAGGGGGTAGTGACATTCAGTACTTC; CDR3: CASSWGGGGSDIQYF
D: TRBD1; size: many; V: TRBV12-3/TRBV12-4; J: TRBJ1-1; DNA: TGTGCCAGCAGTCCATGGACAGGCCTAAACACTGAAGCTTTCTTT; CDR3: CASSPWTGLNTEAFF
D: -; size: -; V: TRBV7-2; J: TRBJ1-1; DNA: TGTGCCAGCAGCTCACGCCCGGGCCGATACAACGACCCTTTCTTT; CDR3: CASSSRPGRYNDPFF
D: -; size: -; V: TRBV25-1; J: TRBJ2-2; DNA: TGTGCCAGCAGTGAAGGGGTGCTGGGGCCAGCCGGGGAGCTGTTTTTT; CDR3: CASSEGVLGPAGELFF
D: -; size: many; V: TRBV5-1; J: TRBJ2-7; DNA: TGCGCCAGCAGCCAATCCGCGGGCTCCCACTACGAGCAGTACTTC; CDR3: CASSQSAGSHYEQYF
D: TRBD1; size: few; V: TRBV20-1; J: TRBJ1-5; DNA: TGCAGTGCAACAGGGGGCTTCGGTCAGCCCCAGCATTTT; CDR3: CSATGGFGQPQHF
D: TRBD1; size: many; V: TRBV7-8; J: TRBJ2-7; DNA: TGTGCCAGCAGCTTAGAGGGGGACAGGGGATCCTACGAGCAGTACTTC; CDR3: CASSLEGDRGSYEQYF
D: TRBD1; size: many; V: TRBV19; J: TRBJ2-2; DNA: TGTGCCAGTAGTATCCATCTGGGACAGGCCGGGGAGCTGTTTTTT; CDR3: CASSIHLGQAGELFF
D: TRBD1; size: -; V: TRBV11-1; J: TRBJ1-2; DNA: TGTGCCAGCAGCTTACTCAATGAGGATTACAGGGGACTGGGCTATGGCTACACCTTC; CDR3: CASSLLNEDYRGLGYGYTF
D: -; size: many; V: TRBV27; J: TRBJ1-5; DNA: TGTGCCAGCAGTCCCGGGGCACCACTCAATCAGCCCCAGCATTTT; CDR3: CASSPGAPLNQPQHF
D: TRBD1; size: many; V: TRBV5-1; J: TRBJ2-2; DNA: TGCGCCAGCAGCTTGGGAGGACAGGGCCTTGTGTTTTTT; CDR3: CASSLGGQGLVFF
D: -; size: many; V: TRBV27; J: TRBJ1-1; DNA: TGTGCCAGCAGTTTAGGCTGGGCAGGTGAAGCTTTCTTT; CDR3: CASSLGWAGEAFF
D: TRBD2; size: many; V: TRBV28; J: TRBJ2-7; DNA: TGTGCCAGCAGTCGACCCCAAGCGGGAGTAGACGAGCAGTACTTC; CDR3: CASSRPQAGVDEQYF
D: -; size: -; V: TRBV12-3/TRBV12-4; J: TRBJ1-1; DNA: TGTGCCAGCAGCCTATGGGGCGATCTTAATTTTTTATACGCTTTCTTT; CDR3: CASSLWGDLNFLYAFF
D: TRBD1; size: many; V: TRBV24-1; J: TRBJ1-2; DNA: TGTGCCACCCGCGGCTGGCAGGGGGATGGCTACACCTTC; CDR3: CATRGWQGDGYTF
D: -; size: many; V: TRBV6-2/TRBV6-3; J: TRBJ2-7; DNA: TGTGCCAGCAGTTATTGGCGGGACTCCTACGAGCAGTACTTC; CDR3: CASSYWRDSYEQYF
D: TRBD1; size: many; V: TRBV6-4; J: TRBJ1-2; DNA: TGTGCCAGCAGTCCGACCAATCCCAGGGGGGGCATTTATGGCTACACCTTC; CDR3: CASSPTNPRGGIYGYTF
D: -; size: many; V: TRBV15; J: TRBJ1-2; DNA: TGTGCCACCAGCAGAGATCCCCCGGAAAGCTATGGCTACACCTTC; CDR3: CATSRDPPESYGYTF
D: -; size: many; V: TRBV28; J: TRBJ1-2; DNA: TGTGCCAGCAAGGGTATAGACAGGCAATATGGCTACACCTTC; CDR3: CASKGIDRQYGYTF
D: TRBD2; size: -; V: TRBV28; J: TRBJ2-7; DNA: TGTGCCAGCAGACGGGGACTAGGAACCTACGAGCAGTACTTC; CDR3: CASRRGLGTYEQYF
D: -; size: many; V: TRBV5-1; J: TRBJ2-5; DNA: TGTGCCAGCAGTCCTGGGGTCGGGGAGACCCAGTACTTC; CDR3: CASSPGVGETQYF
D: -; size: -; V: TRBV7-2; J: TRBJ2-5; DNA: TGTGCCAGCAGCCCACGGATCAACCGAGAGACCCAGTACTTC; CDR3: CASSPRINRETQYF
D: TRBD1; size: many; V: TRBV20-1; J: TRBJ1-5; DNA: TGCAGTGCTAGAGAGACAGGGGACCAGCCCCAGCATTTT; CDR3: CSARETGDQPQHF
D: TRBD1; size: many; V: TRBV27; J: TRBJ2-7; DNA: TGTGCCAGCAGTCGTGGTAGGACAGGGTTATACGAGCAGTACTTC; CDR3: CASSRGRTGLYEQYF
D: -; size: -; V: TRBV12-3/TRBV12-4; J: TRBJ1-2; DNA: TGTGCCAGCAGTTTAATGCAGTCATCTTACGGAGGCCACACCTTC; CDR3: CASSLMQSSYGGHTF
D: TRBD2; size: many; V: TRBV2; J: TRBJ2-5; DNA: TGTGCCAGCACCCCCATAGCGGGAGTGGGAGAGACCCAGTACTTC; CDR3: CASTPIAGVGETQYF
D: -; size: many; V: TRBV6-2/TRBV6-3; J: TRBJ2-7; DNA: TGTGCCAGCAGTTACTCGCCTACCTACTCCTACGAGCAGTACTTC; CDR3: CASSYSPTYSYEQYF
D: TRBD1; size: many; V: TRBV20-1; J: TRBJ1-1; DNA: TGCAGTGCTAGATCTAACAGGGGATCCGCTGAAGCTTTCTTT; CDR3: CSARSNRGSAEAFF
D: TRBD1; size: -; V: TRBV12-3/TRBV12-4; J: TRBJ1-5; DNA: TGTGCCAGCAGCCGGGACAGGGGGTTGCGGCCCCAGCATTTT; CDR3: CASSRDRGLRPQHF
D: -; size: many; V: TRBV6-2/TRBV6-3; J: TRBJ1-5; DNA: TGTGCCAGCAGTCACCGTGATCAGCCCCAGCATTTT; CDR3: CASSHRDQPQHF
D: -; size: many; V: TRBV2; J: TRBJ2-1; DNA: TGTGCCAGCAGGACTGGAGCTTATGAGCAGTTCTTC; CDR3: CASRTGAYEQFF
D: TRBD1; size: many; V: TRBV7-3; J: TRBJ1-2; DNA: TGTGCCAGCAGCCCCGGCAGGGGGCAGGGCTACACCTTC; CDR3: CASSPGRGQGYTF
D: -; size: -; V: TRBV6-1; J: TRBJ2-7; DNA: TGTGCCAGCTTCAATCCCGGGAGCTCCTACGAGCAGTACTTC; CDR3: CASFNPGSSYEQYF
D: -; size: -; V: TRBV9; J: TRBJ1-2; DNA: TGTGCCAGCAGCGTAGAGCCGCGACAGAGATACTATGGCTACACCTTC; CDR3: CASSVEPRQRYYGYTF
D: TRBD1; size: -; V: TRBV20-1; J: TRBJ2-7; DNA: TGCAGTGGCAGGGACAGGGGGCACGACGAGCAGTACTTC; CDR3: CSGRDRGHDEQYF
D: TRBD2; size: many; V: TRBV2; J: TRBJ2-5; DNA: TGTGCCAGCAGTGAATCGACTAGCGGGCAAGAGACCCAGTACTTC; CDR3: CASSESTSGQETQYF